The source of this T cell receptor beta chain is a study of blood T cell repertoires in COVID-19. Authors' analysis steps: How many nucleated cells were present was estimated from reference gene primer amplification. TCRdb's copy holds only in-frame clones and misses some; the assay was immunoSEQ multiplex PCR. The DNA gave D and trimming, while V, J and clone size come from that table. The sample yields roughly 200,000 clones, approximately 89% seen once. The TCR was taken from a woman aged 55 to 70 with acute or convalescent COVID-19. Material for sequencing was peripheral blood.

DNA of the CDR3: TGTGCCAGCTTCTCTAGCAATCAGCCCCAGCATTTT. Amino acids: CASFSSNQPQHF. The chain couples TRBV28 to TRBJ1-5; no clear D gene. V lost 8 bases, J lost 0 bases, and 5 bases lay in between. Per germline, CDR1 MDHEN and CDR2 SYDVKM. The CDR3 is made up of 12 amino acids.